This entry lists 32 T cell receptor beta chains sequenced from one sample in a study of blood T cell repertoires in COVID-19. Some clones are missing from TCRdb's copy, which holds only in-frame ones; the method was immunoSEQ multiplex PCR. The sample has under 250,000 clones; about 86% are singletons. The sample comprised peripheral blood. These receptors were taken from a man aged 80 or over with acute or convalescent COVID-19.

The chain recombines TRBV19 with TRBJ2-3; TRBD1 matches at 8 bases. The CDR3 runs to 14 residues. The germline CDR1 and CDR2 sequences are LNHDA and SQIVND (reference sequence). J was trimmed by 7 bases and V by 6 bases; bases with no gene match: 9. CDR3 DNA: TGTGCCAGTAGCGGGGCAGGGGGCTGGAATACGCAGTATTTT. Protein sequence: CASSGAGGWNTQYF.

The chain uses TRBV12-5 and TRBJ1-5, with 8 bases matching TRBD1. The CDR3 runs 15 residues. V lost 6 bases and J lost 14; bases outside the gene matches: 18. Germline-derived CDR1 and CDR2 are LGHNT and FRNRAP. The CDR3 loop is CASGGSDSGQGPEHF. DNA for the CDR3: TGTGCTAGTGGGGGCTCGGACAGTGGACAGGGCCCGGAGCATTTT.

The V call is TRBV18, the J call TRBJ2-3, with TRBD1 matching over 7 bases. The V and J ends lost 5 bases and 4 bases, in that order; junction bases with no gene match: 6. CDR1 is KGHSH and CDR2 is LQKENI in the germline V gene. The CDR3 runs to 14 residues. The CDR3 nucleotides are TGTGCCAGCTCAGAAAGACAGGGAGCAGATACGCAGTATTTT. Translating gives CASSERQGADTQYF.

The gene calls are TRBV29-1 and TRBJ1-2, with D tentatively TRBD1 (6 bases). CDR3 size: 12 residues. Trimming stripped 8 bases from V and 1 base from J, with 11 bases between. From germline, CDR1 is SQVTM and CDR2 ANQGSEA. CDR3 protein: CSSRDNNYGYTF. CDR3 DNA: TGCAGCTCCCGGGACAATAACTATGGCTACACCTTC.

This chain joins TRBV4-3 and TRBJ1-4; D perhaps matches TRBD1 (5 bases). The V end was cut by 4 bases, the J end by 5 bases, with 11 bases between. CDR1 is LGHNA and CDR2 is YSLEER in the germline V gene. This CDR3 has 14 amino acids. DNA for the CDR3: TGCGCCAGCAGCCCGGGACGGGAGAATGAAAAACTGTTTTTT. Its translation is CASSPGRENEKLFF.

The gene calls are TRBV6-5 and TRBJ2-3; D is uncertain. The CDR3 consists of 13 residues. The germline V gene has CDR1 MNHEY and CDR2 SVGAGI. The germline V and J ends were trimmed by 6 bases and 2 bases, with 9 bases remaining between them. CDR3 residues: CASSLAFTDTQYF. CDR3 nucleotide sequence: TGTGCCAGCAGCTTGGCCTTCACAGATACGCAGTATTTT.

In its sample, this clone was seen a few times. The gene calls are TRBV16 and TRBJ1-2; no reliable D call. In germline, CDR1 is KGHSY, CDR2 FQNENV. The CDR3 is 15 amino acids. With 6 bases removed from V and 6 bases from J, the gap between germline ends came to 20 bases. As DNA, the CDR3 is TGTGCCAGCAGTCCGAGGAAAGGGAGCCTGGATGGCTACACCTTC. Amino acids: CASSPRKGSLDGYTF.

The rearrangement links TRBV19 to TRBJ1-3, with 8 bases lining up with TRBD1. Looked up from germline, CDR1 is LNHDA and CDR2 is SQIVND (reference sequence). The CDR3 runs to 18 residues. The junction had 10 bases not matched to a gene; V was cut back by 3 bases and J by 0 bases. Written as DNA, the CDR3 is TGTGCCAGTAGTATTTTGGCAGGGGGCCTCGACTCTGGAAACACCATATATTTT. This encodes CASSILAGGLDSGNTIYF.

This clone was picked up a small number of times. The gene calls are TRBV7-3 and TRBJ2-2, with TRBD2 as a possible D gene (6 bases). In germline, CDR1 is SGHTA, CDR2 FQGTGA. CDR3 size: 17 residues. Trimming stripped 1 base from V and 0 bases from J, with 12 bases between. The CDR3 spells CASSLIGGTSNTGELFF. Here the CDR3 DNA reads TGTGCCAGCAGCTTAATAGGTGGGACTTCGAACACCGGGGAGCTGTTTTTT. Full variable domain (outside the CDR3, taken from reference TRBV7-3 and TRBJ2-2): GAGVSQTPSNKVTEKGKYVELRCDPISGHTALYWYRQSLGQGPEFLIYFQGTGAADDSGLPNDRFFAVRPEGSVSTLKIQRTERGDSAVYLCASSLIGGTSNTGELFFGEGSRLTVL.

This chain links TRBV12-3 or TRBV12-4 with TRBJ2-7; weak D call: TRBD1 (5 bases). Trimming took off 4 bases at V and 3 bases at J, with 10 bases between the two ends. The CDR3 extends over 13 amino acids. In DNA form, the CDR3 reads TGTGCCAGCAGTTGGGGCAGGGACTACGAGCAGTACTTC. It translates to CASSWGRDYEQYF.

The chain links TRBV3-1 (or the pseudogene TRBV3-2) to TRBJ1-2; D perhaps matches TRBD1 (6 bases). The CDR3 contains 16 residues. The germline gives CDR1 LGHDT, CDR2 YNNKEL (reference sequence). V was pared by 4 bases and J by 3 bases, with 18 bases between. This CDR3 reads CASSRPPLQGDYGYTF. The CDR3 DNA reads TGTGCCAGCAGCCGCCCTCCTTTACAGGGCGACTATGGCTACACCTTC.

The genes are TRBV14 and TRBJ1-1; D is ambiguous. Per the germline V gene, CDR1 is SGHDN and CDR2 is FVKESK. V lost 1 base to trimming and J lost 4 bases, with 7 bases between them. CDR3 length: 13 residues. The CDR3 is CASSQVSGTEAFF. The CDR3 nucleotides read TGTGCCAGCAGCCAAGTGTCAGGCACTGAAGCTTTCTTT.

The chain is built from TRBV11-2 and TRBJ1-5; D is unresolved. V was shortened by 5 bases and J by 7 bases, with 12 bases between the two germline ends. The germline CDR1 and CDR2 sequences are SGHAT and FQNNGV. This CDR3 region has 13 residues. The CDR3 DNA reads TGTGCCAGCAGCCAAACGACGGGACAGCCCCAGCATTTT. Its translation: CASSQTTGQPQHF.

The chain links TRBV7-3 to TRBJ2-1; 12 bases are shared with TRBD2. CDR3 size: 16 residues. The germline V gene has CDR1 SGHTA and CDR2 FQGTGA. J was trimmed by 9 bases and V by 6 bases; bases with no gene match: 12. The CDR3 sequence: CASSSTPLLAGGEQFF. The CDR3, as DNA: TGTGCCAGCAGTTCTACCCCTTTACTAGCGGGAGGTGAGCAGTTCTTC.

This clone was seen a single time. The J gene is TRBJ1-3, the V gene TRBV29-1; D unresolved. Germline CDR1 is SQVTM and CDR2 is ANQGSEA. V was clipped by 8 bases and J by 0 bases, with 14 bases between them. This CDR3 contains 14 residues. The CDR3 loop is CSFRPGDSGNTIYF. DNA for the CDR3: TGCAGCTTCCGGCCAGGCGACTCTGGAAACACCATATATTTT.

V and J are TRBV6-5 and TRBJ2-2; 9 bases map to TRBD2. CDR1 is MNHEY and CDR2 is SVGAGI in the germline V gene. With 6 bases clipped from V and 2 bases from J, the junction kept 4 bases outside the gene matches. The CDR3 sequence is 15 residues long. The CDR3 region is CASRWTSVNTGELFF. CDR3 nucleotides: TGTGCCAGCAGGTGGACTAGCGTAAACACCGGGGAGCTGTTTTTT.

This chain uses TRBV4-3 with TRBJ1-6; D unresolved. This CDR3 region has 15 residues. The V end lost 4 bases, the J end lost 10 bases, and 17 bases lay between the germline ends. CDR1 LGHNA and CDR2 YSLEER come from the germline V gene. CDR3 loop: CASSPTDSRVSPLHF. The CDR3, as DNA: TGCGCCAGCAGCCCTACGGACTCCCGCGTCTCACCCCTCCACTTT.

J is TRBJ2-5 and V is TRBV19, with TRBD1 as a possible D gene (6 bases). V was pared by 8 bases and J by 4 bases, with 17 bases between. The CDR3 is 14 amino acids. CDR1 is LNHDA and CDR2 is SQIVND in the germline V gene (reference sequence). The chain's CDR3 is CASSTGFGGETQYF. The CDR3 DNA reads TGTGCCAGTTCTACAGGGTTCGGAGGAGAGACCCAGTACTTC.

DNA of the CDR3: TGTGCCAGCAGATCCGGGAACAATCAGCCCCAGCATTTT. It yields the protein CASRSGNNQPQHF. This sequence joins TRBV12-3 or TRBV12-4 and TRBJ1-5; no clear D. The germline V and J ends were trimmed by 6 bases and 3 bases, with 9 bases remaining between them. This CDR3 region has 13 residues.

The chain carries TRBV29-1 and TRBJ1-1; possible D gene TRBD1, 5 bases. Germline assignment: CDR1 SQVTM and CDR2 ANQGSEA. Trimming removed 6 bases at V and 8 bases at J, with 10 bases between. This CDR3 is 10 amino acids long. In DNA form, the CDR3 reads TGCAGCGTCCAGGGATCGGAAGCTTTCTTT. Translated: CSVQGSEAFF.

This chain uses TRBV7-9 with TRBJ2-5, with D perhaps matching TRBD1 (6 bases). CDR3 length equals 14 residues. V lost 4 bases to trimming and J lost 4 bases, with 13 bases between them. The V gene's germline CDR1 is SEHNR and CDR2 FQNEAQ (reference sequence). Written as DNA, the CDR3 is TGTGCCAGCAGCTCAGGACAGATAGGAGAGACCCAGTACTTC. This translates into CASSSGQIGETQYF.

Turning to this clone: This same CDR3 is encoded by further DNA sequences in the sample. This rearrangement joins TRBV7-8 to TRBJ2-5, with 8 bases identical to TRBD2. There are 13 residues in the CDR3. CDR1 and CDR2 from the germline V gene are SGHVS and FQNEAQ. J was trimmed by 3 bases and V by 4 bases; bases with no gene match: 1. DNA for the CDR3: TGTGCCAGCAGCTCACTAGCGGAAGAGACCCAGTACTTC. Its protein is CASSSLAEETQYF. The entire variable domain, with the rest obtained from reference TRBV7-8 and TRBJ2-5, is as follows: GAGVSQSPRYKVAKRGQDVALRCDPISGHVSLFWYQQALGQGPEFLTYFQNEAQLDKSGLPSDRFFAERPEGSVSTLKIQRTQQEDSAVYLCASSSLAEETQYFGPGTRLLVL.

The rearrangement links TRBV7-6 to TRBJ2-2; the match to TRBD1 covers 8 bases. Germline-derived CDR1 and CDR2 are SGHVS and FNYEAQ. Germline trimming cut 5 bases from V and 3 bases from J; bases unmatched to any gene: 8. This CDR3 has 16 residues. The DNA of the CDR3 is TGTGCCAGCAGCCTAGGGGACAGGTCTTACACCGGGGAGCTGTTTTTT. Its protein is CASSLGDRSYTGELFF. The whole variable domain, remainder taken from reference TRBV7-6 and TRBJ2-2, is GAGVSQSPRYKVTKRGQDVALRCDPISGHVSLYWYRQALGQGPEFLTYFNYEAQQDKSGLPNDRFSAERPEGSISTLTIQRTEQRDSAMYRCASSLGDRSYTGELFFGEGSRLTVL.

This clone has at least ten counts. The chain has TRBV28 and TRBJ2-1; a weak D match, TRBD2 (5 bases). The CDR3 has 15 residues. V was pared by 9 bases and J by 1 base, with 16 bases between. CDR1 is MDHEN, CDR2 SYDVKM, per germline. The CDR3 DNA reads as TGTGCCAGTGGAGGCTTGCTGAGTTCCTACAATGAGCAGTTCTTC. This gives the protein CASGGLLSSYNEQFF.

In nucleotides, the CDR3 is TGTGCCAGCAGCTTCCCGGGGGGGGGCCAGAACACTGAAGCTTTCTTT. Translation: CASSFPGGGQNTEAFF. This chain uses TRBV7-2 with TRBJ1-1, with D possibly being TRBD1 (6 bases). Per the germline V gene, CDR1 is SGHTA and CDR2 is FQGNSA. There are 16 residues in the CDR3. V gave up 3 bases and J gave up 1 base, with 15 bases separating them.

The V call is TRBV2, the J call TRBJ1-3; D remains ambiguous. Germline lookup yields CDR1 SNHLY and CDR2 FYNNEI. V was shortened by 0 bases and J by 3 bases, with 12 bases between the two germline ends. This CDR3 has 16 residues. CDR3 region: CASSEAQVLFGNTIYF. CDR3 in DNA: TGTGCCAGCAGTGAAGCCCAGGTTCTCTTTGGAAACACCATATATTTT. The full variable domain, in which reference TRBV2 and TRBJ1-3 provide the parts outside the CDR3, is EPEVTQTPSHQVTQMGQEVILRCVPISNHLYFYWYRQILGQKVEFLVSFYNNEISEKSEIFDDQFSVERPDGSNFTLKIRSTKLEDSAMYFCASSEAQVLFGNTIYFGEGSWLTVV.

The genes are TRBV6-5 and TRBJ1-2; D may be TRBD1 (6 bases). This CDR3 has 13 amino acids. CDR1 and CDR2 (germline): MNHEY, SVGAGI. Trimming took off 6 bases at V and 4 bases at J, with 12 bases between the two ends. In DNA, the CDR3 is TGTGCCAGCAGAACCGACAGGACCTATGGCTACACCTTC. This translates into CASRTDRTYGYTF.

The genes are TRBV27 and TRBJ2-5; 12 bases fit TRBD1. Germline CDR1 MNHEY, CDR2 SMNVEV (reference sequence). After removal of 6 bases from V and 7 bases from J, the junction contained 9 bases not matched to a gene. The CDR3 runs to 15 residues. Here the CDR3 reads CASSPGTGGVGTQYF. Here the CDR3 DNA reads TGTGCCAGCAGCCCCGGGACAGGGGGCGTGGGGACCCAGTACTTC.

V gene TRBV4-2 combines with J gene TRBJ2-5; 16 positions agree with TRBD2. After removal of 4 bases from V and 3 bases from J, the junction contained 8 bases not matched to a gene. Germline loops: CDR1 LGHNA, CDR2 YNFKEQ. The CDR3 runs 18 residues. CDR3 loop: CASSPGTSGGGRKETQYF. The CDR3 DNA reads as TGTGCCAGCAGCCCTGGGACTAGCGGGGGGGGACGAAAAGAGACCCAGTACTTC.

This CDR3 reads CASSPGGATDTQYF. CDR3 nucleotide sequence: TGTGCCAGCAGCCCCGGGGGGGCCACAGATACGCAGTATTTT. The V call is TRBV7-3, the J call TRBJ2-3; 8 bases are a match to TRBD2. CDR1 is SGHTA and CDR2 is FQGTGA in the germline V gene. V dropped 5 bases and J dropped 2; count of bases not matched to a gene: 3. The CDR3 covers 14 residues.

The chain couples TRBV2 to TRBJ2-7; 9 bases are a match to TRBD1. The junction had 4 bases not matched to a gene; V was cut back by 6 bases and J by 4 bases. Germline-derived CDR1 and CDR2 are SNHLY and FYNNEI. The CDR3 sequence is 13 residues long. CDR3 protein: CASRRTGEYEQYF. As DNA, the CDR3 is TGTGCCAGCAGGCGGACAGGGGAGTACGAGCAGTACTTC.

CDR3 sequence: CASSLRGNEQFF. CDR3 nucleotide sequence: TGTGCCAGTAGTCTCAGAGGGAATGAGCAGTTCTTC. The rearrangement uses TRBV19 and TRBJ2-1, with a weak D call TRBD2 (5 bases). V was trimmed by 5 bases and J by 7 bases, leaving 9 bases between them. Germline lookup yields CDR1 LNHDA and CDR2 SQIVND (reference sequence). This CDR3 has 12 amino acids.